The 2 T cell receptor beta chains below come from one sample, sequenced in a study of CXCR3-negative and CXCR3-positive naive CD8 T cells. Researchers prepared the TRB cDNA libraries using 5' RACE with UMI labels. Using the 5' RACE reads, TCRdb records one entry per CDR3 protein without DNA. In all, the sample yields about 130,000 distinct CDR3 sequences. Sequencing was carried out using naive CXCR3- CD8+ T cells from blood. The subset: CD45RO-CCR7+CD27+CD95- naive CD8+ T cells lacking CXCR3 (TNR3-). Receptor source: a human donor in good health. Some clones in this sample may be carry-over from other donors' samples.

The chain joins TRBV7-3 to TRBJ2-1; no DNA is available, so the TRBD2 call from TCRdb remains unchecked. Per germline, CDR1 SGHTA and CDR2 FQGTGA. The CDR3 covers 15 residues. This CDR3 reads CASSVLAGDYNEQFF.

The chain joins TRBV29-1 to TRBJ2-3; TCRdb proposes TRBD1, but this gene call is untestable without DNA. The CDR3 runs 14 residues. The germline CDR1 and CDR2 sequences are SQVTM and ANQGSEA. CDR3 amino acids: CSVDGVTDWDTQYF.